This T cell receptor (beta chain) derives from a study of blood T cell repertoires in COVID-19. The wider study: The United States, Italy and Spain supplied acute and convalescent COVID-19 samples.

Authors' processing steps: Cell counts per sample came from amplifying reference gene primers. The protocol was immunoSEQ multiplex PCR, while the TCRdb copy is restricted to in-frame clones and leaves out a portion. That table gives V, J and clone size, and the DNA gave D and trimming. The sample records about 68,000 clones, around 85% being singletons. Germline-derived CDR1 and CDR2 are MDHEN and SYDVKM. The CDR3 spans 13 residues. With V trimmed by 5 bases and J by 4 bases, 4 bases remained unmatched. Sequencing was carried out using peripheral blood. The chain recombines TRBV28 with TRBJ1-2; 7 bases align to TRBD1. The receptor comes from a woman between 55 and 75 years old with acute or convalescent COVID-19. The CDR3 DNA is TGTGCCAGCAGTCTAGGGACAGCCTATGGCTACACCTTC. Protein product: CASSLGTAYGYTF.